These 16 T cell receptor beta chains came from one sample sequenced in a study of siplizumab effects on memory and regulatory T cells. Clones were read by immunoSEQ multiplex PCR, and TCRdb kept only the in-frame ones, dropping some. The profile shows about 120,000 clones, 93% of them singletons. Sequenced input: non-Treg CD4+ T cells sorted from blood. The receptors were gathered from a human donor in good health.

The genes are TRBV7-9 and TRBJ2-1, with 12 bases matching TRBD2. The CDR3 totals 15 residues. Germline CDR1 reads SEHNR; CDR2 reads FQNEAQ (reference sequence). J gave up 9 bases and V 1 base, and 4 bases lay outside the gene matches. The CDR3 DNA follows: TGTGCCAGCAGCTTAGAGACTAGCGGGGGCGGTGAGCAGTTCTTC. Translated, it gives CASSLETSGGGEQFF.

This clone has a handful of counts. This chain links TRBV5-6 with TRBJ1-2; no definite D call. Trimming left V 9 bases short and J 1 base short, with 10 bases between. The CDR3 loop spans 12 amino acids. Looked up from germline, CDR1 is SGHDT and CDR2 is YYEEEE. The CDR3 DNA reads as TGTGCCAACGGATCAAATAACTATGGCTACACCTTC. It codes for CANGSNNYGYTF.

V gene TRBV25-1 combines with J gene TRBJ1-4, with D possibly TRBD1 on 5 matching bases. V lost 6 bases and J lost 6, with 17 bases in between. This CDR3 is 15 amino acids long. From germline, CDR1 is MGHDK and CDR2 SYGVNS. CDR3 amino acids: CASSSTQGVHEKLFF. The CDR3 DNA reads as TGTGCCAGCAGCTCGACCCAGGGTGTCCATGAAAAACTGTTTTTT.

CDR3 nucleotide sequence: TGTGCCAGCAGGCCCGGGACAGGGGAGGCGAGCAATCAGCCCCAGCATTTT. Its protein product is CASRPGTGEASNQPQHF. The chain recombines TRBV27 with TRBJ1-5; 10 bases are a match to TRBD1. Germline-derived CDR1 and CDR2 are MNHEY and SMNVEV (reference sequence). This CDR3 spans 17 amino acids. V lost 6 bases and J lost 1; bases outside the gene matches: 9.

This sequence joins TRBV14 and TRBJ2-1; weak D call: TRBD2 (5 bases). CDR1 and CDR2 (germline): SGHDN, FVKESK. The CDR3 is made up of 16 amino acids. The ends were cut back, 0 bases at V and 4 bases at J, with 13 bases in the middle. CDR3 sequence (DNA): TGTGCCAGCAGCCAAGACCGGGGTATCGGATACAATGAGCAGTTCTTC. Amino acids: CASSQDRGIGYNEQFF.

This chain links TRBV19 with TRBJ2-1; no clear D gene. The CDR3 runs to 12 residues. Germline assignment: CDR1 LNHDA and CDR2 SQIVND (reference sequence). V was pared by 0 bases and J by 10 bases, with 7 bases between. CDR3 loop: CASSIDQREQFF. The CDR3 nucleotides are TGTGCCAGTAGTATAGATCAACGCGAGCAGTTCTTC.

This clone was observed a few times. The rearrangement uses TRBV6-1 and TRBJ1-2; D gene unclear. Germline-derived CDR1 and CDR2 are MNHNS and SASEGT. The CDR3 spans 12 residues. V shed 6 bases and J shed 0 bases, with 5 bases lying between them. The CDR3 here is CASSLANYGYTF. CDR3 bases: TGTGCCAGCAGCTTAGCTAACTATGGCTACACCTTC.

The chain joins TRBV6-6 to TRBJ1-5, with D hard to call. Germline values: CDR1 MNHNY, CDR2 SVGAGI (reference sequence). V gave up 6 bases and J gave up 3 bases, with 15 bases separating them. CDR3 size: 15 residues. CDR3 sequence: CASRPAVGNNQPQHF. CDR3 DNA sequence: TGTGCCAGCAGGCCAGCTGTAGGTAACAATCAGCCCCAGCATTTT.

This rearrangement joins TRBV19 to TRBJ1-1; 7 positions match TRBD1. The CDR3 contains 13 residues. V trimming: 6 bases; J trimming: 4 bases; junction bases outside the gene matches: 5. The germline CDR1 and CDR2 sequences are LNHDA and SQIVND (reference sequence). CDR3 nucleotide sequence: TGTGCCAGTAGAGTGGGACAGACCACTGAAGCTTTCTTT. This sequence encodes CASRVGQTTEAFF.

The DNA for the CDR3 is TGTGCCAGCAGTTACTCGACGTGGGGAGGAGGCTACACCTTC. Translated: CASSYSTWGGGYTF. This sequence joins TRBV6-5 and TRBJ1-2; D unresolved. From germline, CDR1 is MNHEY and CDR2 SVGAGI. This CDR3 region has 14 residues. V dropped 0 bases and J dropped 8 bases, with 13 bases sitting between them.

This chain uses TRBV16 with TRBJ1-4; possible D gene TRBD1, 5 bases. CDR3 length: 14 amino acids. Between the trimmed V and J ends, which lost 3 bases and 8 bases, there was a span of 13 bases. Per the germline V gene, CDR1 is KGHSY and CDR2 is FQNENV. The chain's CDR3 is CASSQGGPYEKLFF. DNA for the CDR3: TGTGCCAGCAGCCAGGGGGGTCCCTACGAAAAACTGTTTTTT.

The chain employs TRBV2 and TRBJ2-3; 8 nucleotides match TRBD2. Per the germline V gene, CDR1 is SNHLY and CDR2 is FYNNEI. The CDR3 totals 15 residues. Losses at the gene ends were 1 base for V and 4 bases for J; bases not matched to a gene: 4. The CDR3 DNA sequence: TGTGCCAGCAGTGAAGTCGGGGGGGGTGCAGATACGCAGTATTTT. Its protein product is CASSEVGGGADTQYF. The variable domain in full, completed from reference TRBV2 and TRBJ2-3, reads EPEVTQTPSHQVTQMGQEVILRCVPISNHLYFYWYRQILGQKVEFLVSFYNNEISEKSEIFDDQFSVERPDGSNFTLKIRSTKLEDSAMYFCASSEVGGGADTQYFGPGTRLTVL.

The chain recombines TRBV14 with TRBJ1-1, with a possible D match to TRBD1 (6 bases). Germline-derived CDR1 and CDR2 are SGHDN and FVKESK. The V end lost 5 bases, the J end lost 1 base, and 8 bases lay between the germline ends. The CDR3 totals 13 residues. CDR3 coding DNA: TGTGCCAGCAGCAAACAGGGGAACACTGAAGCTTTCTTT. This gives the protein CASSKQGNTEAFF.

CDR3 in DNA: TGTGCCAGCAGCGTGGGGCCAGAAAGCAATCAGCCCCAGCATTTT. It encodes CASSVGPESNQPQHF. The chain has TRBV9 and TRBJ1-5; D is possibly TRBD1 (5 bases). The CDR3 contains 15 residues. V was pared by 2 bases and J by 1 base, with 10 bases between. Per the germline V gene, CDR1 is SGDLS and CDR2 is YYNGEE. Full variable domain (rest looked up from reference TRBV9 and TRBJ1-5): DSGVTQTPKHLITATGQRVTLRCSPRSGDLSVYWYQQSLDQGLQFLIQYYNGEERAKGNILERFSAQQFPDLHSELNLSSLELGDSALYFCASSVGPESNQPQHFGDGTRLSIL.

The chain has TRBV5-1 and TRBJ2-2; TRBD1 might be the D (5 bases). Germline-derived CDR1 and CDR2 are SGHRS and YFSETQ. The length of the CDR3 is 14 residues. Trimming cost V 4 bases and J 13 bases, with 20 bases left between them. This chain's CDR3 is CASSIRSDTDTLFF. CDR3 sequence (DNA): TGCGCCAGCAGCATACGCTCGGACACGGATACGCTGTTTTTT.

The CDR3 DNA reads as TGTGCCAGTCTAAGGACAGGGGGCAATAATGAAAAACTGTTTTTT. This translates into CASLRTGGNNEKLFF. The chain links TRBV28 to TRBJ1-4; 11 positions agree with TRBD1. Germline CDR1 and CDR2: MDHEN and SYDVKM. CDR3 length equals 15 residues. V lost 9 bases to trimming and J lost 4 bases; unmatched junction nucleotides: 7.